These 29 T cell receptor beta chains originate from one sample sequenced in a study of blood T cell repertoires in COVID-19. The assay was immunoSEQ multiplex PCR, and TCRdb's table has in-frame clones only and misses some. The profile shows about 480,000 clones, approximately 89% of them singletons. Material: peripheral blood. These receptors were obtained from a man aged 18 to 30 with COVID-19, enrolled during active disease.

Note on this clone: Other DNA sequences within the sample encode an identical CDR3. The CDR3 here is CASSLSLNTGELFF. The CDR3 DNA reads as TGTGCCAGCAGTTTAAGCCTCAACACCGGGGAGCTGTTTTTT. The V call is TRBV27, the J call TRBJ2-2; D is unclear. CDR3 length: 14 amino acids. Germline CDR1 reads MNHEY; CDR2 reads SMNVEV (reference sequence). V was clipped by 2 bases and J by 2 bases, with 6 bases between them.

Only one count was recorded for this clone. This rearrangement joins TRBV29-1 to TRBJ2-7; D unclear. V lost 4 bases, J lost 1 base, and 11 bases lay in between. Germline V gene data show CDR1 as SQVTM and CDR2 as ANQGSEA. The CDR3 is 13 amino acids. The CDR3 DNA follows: TGCAGCGTTGTTGGAACAGAGTCCTACGAGCAGTACTTC. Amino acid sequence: CSVVGTESYEQYF.

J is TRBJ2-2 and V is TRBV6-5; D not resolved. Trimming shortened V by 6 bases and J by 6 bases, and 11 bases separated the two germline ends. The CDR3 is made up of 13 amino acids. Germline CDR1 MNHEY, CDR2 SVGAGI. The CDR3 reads CASSPVHAGELFF. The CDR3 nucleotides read TGTGCCAGCAGCCCAGTTCACGCCGGGGAGCTGTTTTTT.

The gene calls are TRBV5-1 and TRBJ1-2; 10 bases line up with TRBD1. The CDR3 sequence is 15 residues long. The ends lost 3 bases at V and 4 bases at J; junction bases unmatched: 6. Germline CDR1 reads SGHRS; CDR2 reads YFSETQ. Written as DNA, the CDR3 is TGCGCCAGCAGCTCCGGGACAGGGGTCAGCTATGGCTACACCTTC. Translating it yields CASSSGTGVSYGYTF.

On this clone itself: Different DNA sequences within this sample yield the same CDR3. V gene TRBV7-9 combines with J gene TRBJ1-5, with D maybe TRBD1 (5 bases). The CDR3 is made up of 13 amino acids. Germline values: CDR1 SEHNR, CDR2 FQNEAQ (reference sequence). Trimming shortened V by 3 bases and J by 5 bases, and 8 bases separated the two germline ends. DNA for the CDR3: TGTGCCAGCAGCTTCCCGGGGGATCAGCCCCAGCATTTT. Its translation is CASSFPGDQPQHF.

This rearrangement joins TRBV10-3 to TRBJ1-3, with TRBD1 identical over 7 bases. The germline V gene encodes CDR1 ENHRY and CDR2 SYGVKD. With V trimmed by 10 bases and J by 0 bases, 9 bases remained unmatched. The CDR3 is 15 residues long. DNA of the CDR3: TGTGCCACCGGCAGACAGGGAGTCTCTGGAAACACCATATATTTT. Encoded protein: CATGRQGVSGNTIYF.

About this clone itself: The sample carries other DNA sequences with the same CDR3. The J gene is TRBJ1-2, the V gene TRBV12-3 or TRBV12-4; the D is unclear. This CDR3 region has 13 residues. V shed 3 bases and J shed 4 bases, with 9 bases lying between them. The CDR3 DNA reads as TGTGCCAGCAGTTTGAGGCGGCCCTATGGCTACACCTTC. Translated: CASSLRRPYGYTF.

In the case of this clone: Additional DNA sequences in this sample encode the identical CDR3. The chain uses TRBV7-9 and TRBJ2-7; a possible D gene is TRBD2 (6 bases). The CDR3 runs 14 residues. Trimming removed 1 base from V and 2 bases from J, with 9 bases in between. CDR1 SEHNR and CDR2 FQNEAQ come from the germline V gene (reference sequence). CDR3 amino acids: CASSLGGLAYEQYF. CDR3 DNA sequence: TGTGCCAGCAGCTTAGGGGGACTCGCCTACGAGCAGTACTTC.

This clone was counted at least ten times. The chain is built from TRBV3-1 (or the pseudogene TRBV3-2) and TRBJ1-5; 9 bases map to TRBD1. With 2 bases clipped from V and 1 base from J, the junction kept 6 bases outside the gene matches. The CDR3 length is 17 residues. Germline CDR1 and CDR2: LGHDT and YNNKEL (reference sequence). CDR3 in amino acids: CASSQKPGQGSNQPQHF. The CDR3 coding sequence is TGTGCCAGCAGCCAAAAACCGGGACAGGGCAGCAATCAGCCCCAGCATTTT.

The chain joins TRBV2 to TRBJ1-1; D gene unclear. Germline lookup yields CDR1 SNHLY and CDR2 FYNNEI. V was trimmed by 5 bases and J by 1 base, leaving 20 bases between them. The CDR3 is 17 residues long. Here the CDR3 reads CASSITPLLTGNTEAFF. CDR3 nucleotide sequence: TGTGCCAGCAGTATAACCCCCTTACTTACTGGGAACACTGAAGCTTTCTTT. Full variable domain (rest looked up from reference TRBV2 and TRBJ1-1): EPEVTQTPSHQVTQMGQEVILRCVPISNHLYFYWYRQILGQKVEFLVSFYNNEISEKSEIFDDQFSVERPDGSNFTLKIRSTKLEDSAMYFCASSITPLLTGNTEAFFGQGTRLTVV.

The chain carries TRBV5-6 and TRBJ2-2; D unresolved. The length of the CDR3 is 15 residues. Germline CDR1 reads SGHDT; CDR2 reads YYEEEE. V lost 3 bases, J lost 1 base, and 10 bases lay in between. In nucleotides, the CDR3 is TGTGCCAGCAGCTCAGACATATTGAACACCGGGGAGCTGTTTTTT. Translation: CASSSDILNTGELFF. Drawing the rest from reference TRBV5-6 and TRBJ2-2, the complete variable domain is DAGVTQSPTHLIKTRGQQVTLRCSPKSGHDTVSWYQQALGQGPQFIFQYYEEEERQRGNFPDRFSGHQFPNYSSELNVNALLLGDSALYLCASSSDILNTGELFFGEGSRLTVL.

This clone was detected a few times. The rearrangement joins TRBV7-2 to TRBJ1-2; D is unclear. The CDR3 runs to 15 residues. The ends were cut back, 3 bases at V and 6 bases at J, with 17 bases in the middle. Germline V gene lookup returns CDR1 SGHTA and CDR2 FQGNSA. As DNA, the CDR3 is TGTGCCAGCAGCTTTAAGGCAGGAAATTCGAATGGCTACACCTTC. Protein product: CASSFKAGNSNGYTF.

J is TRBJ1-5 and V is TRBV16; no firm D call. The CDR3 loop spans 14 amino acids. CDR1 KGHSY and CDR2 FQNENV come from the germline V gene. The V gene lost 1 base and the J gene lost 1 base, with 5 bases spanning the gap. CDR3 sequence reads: CASSQFGSNQPQHF. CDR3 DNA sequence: TGTGCCAGCAGCCAATTTGGCAGCAATCAGCCCCAGCATTTT.

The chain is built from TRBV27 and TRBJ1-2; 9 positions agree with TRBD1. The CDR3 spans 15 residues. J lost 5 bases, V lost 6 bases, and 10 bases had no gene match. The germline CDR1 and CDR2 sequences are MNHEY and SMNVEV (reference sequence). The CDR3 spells CASSSYTTGGYGYTF. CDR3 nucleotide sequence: TGTGCCAGCAGCTCTTACACGACAGGGGGGTATGGCTACACCTTC.

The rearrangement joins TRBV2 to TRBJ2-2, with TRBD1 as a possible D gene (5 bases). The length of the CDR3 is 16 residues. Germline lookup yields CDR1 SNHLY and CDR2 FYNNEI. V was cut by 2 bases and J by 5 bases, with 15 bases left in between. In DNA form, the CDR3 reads TGTGCCAGCAGTGAACGGTCCAGGGCCCTTACCGGGGAGCTGTTTTTT. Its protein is CASSERSRALTGELFF.

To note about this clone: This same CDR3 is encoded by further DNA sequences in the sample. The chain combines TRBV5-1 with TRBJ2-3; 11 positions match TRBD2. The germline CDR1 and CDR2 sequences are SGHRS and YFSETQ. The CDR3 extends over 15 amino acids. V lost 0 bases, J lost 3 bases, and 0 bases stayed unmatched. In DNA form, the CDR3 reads TGCGCCAGCAGCTTGGGGACTAGCGGGACAGATACGCAGTATTTT. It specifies CASSLGTSGTDTQYF.

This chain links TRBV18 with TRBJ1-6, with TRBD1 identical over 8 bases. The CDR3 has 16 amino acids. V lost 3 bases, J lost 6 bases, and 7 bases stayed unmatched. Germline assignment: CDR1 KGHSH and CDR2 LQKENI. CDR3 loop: CASSPMDREGNSPLHF. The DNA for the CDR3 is TGTGCCAGCTCACCTATGGACAGGGAGGGTAATTCACCCCTCCACTTT.

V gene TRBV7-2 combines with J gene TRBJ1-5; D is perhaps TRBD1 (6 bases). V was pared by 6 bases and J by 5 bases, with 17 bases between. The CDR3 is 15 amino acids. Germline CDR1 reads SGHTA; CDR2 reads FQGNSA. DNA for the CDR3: TGTGCCAGCAGTTTGGGGCAACCAGGGGATCAGCCCCAGCATTTT. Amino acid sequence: CASSLGQPGDQPQHF.

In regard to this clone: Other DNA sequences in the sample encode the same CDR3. CDR3 sequence (DNA): TGTGCCAGCAGTGACAGAGGGGAGACCCAGTACTTC. It is translated as CASSDRGETQYF. The gene calls are TRBV2 and TRBJ2-5; possibly TRBD2 for D (5 bases). Trimming took 3 bases from V and 5 from J, leaving 7 bases between them. The CDR3 loop spans 12 amino acids. The germline CDR1 and CDR2 sequences are SNHLY and FYNNEI.

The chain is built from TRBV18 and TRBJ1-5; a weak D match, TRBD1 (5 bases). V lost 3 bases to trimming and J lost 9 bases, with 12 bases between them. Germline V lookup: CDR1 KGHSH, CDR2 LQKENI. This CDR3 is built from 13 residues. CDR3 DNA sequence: TGTGCCAGCTCACCGACAGTTTCGAGGCCCCAGCATTTT. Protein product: CASSPTVSRPQHF.

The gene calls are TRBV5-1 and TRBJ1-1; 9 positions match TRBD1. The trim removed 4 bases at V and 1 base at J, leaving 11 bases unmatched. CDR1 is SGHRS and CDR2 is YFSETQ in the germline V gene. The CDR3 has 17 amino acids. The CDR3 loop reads CASSRTGAIETNTEAFF. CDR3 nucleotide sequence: TGCGCCAGCAGCAGGACAGGGGCCATCGAGACGAACACTGAAGCTTTCTTT.

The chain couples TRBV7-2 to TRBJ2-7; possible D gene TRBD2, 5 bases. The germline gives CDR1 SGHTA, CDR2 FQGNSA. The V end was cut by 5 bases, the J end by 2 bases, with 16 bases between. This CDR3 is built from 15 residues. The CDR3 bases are TGTGCCAGCAGCCCAGGACGGACTTCAACCTACGAGCAGTACTTC. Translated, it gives CASSPGRTSTYEQYF. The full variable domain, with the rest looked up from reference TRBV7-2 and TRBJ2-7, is GAGVSQSPSNKVTEKGKDVELRCDPISGHTALYWYRQSLGQGLEFLIYFQGNSAPDKSGLPSDRFSAERTGGSVSTLTIQRTQQEDSAVYLCASSPGRTSTYEQYFGPGTRLTVT.

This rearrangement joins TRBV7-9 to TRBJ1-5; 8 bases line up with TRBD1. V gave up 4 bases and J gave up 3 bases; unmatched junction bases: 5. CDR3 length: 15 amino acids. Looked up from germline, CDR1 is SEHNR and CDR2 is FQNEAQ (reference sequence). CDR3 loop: CASSYGTGFNQPQHF. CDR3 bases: TGTGCCAGCAGCTACGGGACAGGCTTCAATCAGCCCCAGCATTTT.

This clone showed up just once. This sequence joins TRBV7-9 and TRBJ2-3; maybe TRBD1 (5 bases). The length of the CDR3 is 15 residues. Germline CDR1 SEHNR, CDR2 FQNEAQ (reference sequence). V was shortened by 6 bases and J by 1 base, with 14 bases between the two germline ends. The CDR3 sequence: CASSGMAGRTDTQYF. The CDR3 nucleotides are TGTGCCAGCAGTGGGATGGCAGGGCGCACAGATACGCAGTATTTT.

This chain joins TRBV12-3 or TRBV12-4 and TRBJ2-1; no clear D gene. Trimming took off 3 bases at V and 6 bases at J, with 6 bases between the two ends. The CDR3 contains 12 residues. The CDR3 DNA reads TGTGCCAGCAGTTTTCAAGCCAATGAGCAGTTCTTC. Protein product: CASSFQANEQFF.

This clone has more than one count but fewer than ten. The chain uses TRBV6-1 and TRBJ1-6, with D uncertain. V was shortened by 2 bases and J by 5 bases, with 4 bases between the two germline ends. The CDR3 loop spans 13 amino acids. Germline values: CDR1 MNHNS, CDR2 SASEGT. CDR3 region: CASSEQNNSPLHF. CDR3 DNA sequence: TGTGCCAGCAGTGAACAGAATAATTCACCCCTCCACTTT.

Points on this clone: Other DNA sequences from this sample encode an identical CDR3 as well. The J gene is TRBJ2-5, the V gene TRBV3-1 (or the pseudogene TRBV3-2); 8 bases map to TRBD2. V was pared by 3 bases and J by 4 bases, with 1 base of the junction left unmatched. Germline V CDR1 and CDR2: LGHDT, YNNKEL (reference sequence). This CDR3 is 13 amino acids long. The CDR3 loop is CASSHREGETQYF. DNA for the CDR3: TGTGCCAGCAGCCATCGGGAGGGAGAGACCCAGTACTTC.

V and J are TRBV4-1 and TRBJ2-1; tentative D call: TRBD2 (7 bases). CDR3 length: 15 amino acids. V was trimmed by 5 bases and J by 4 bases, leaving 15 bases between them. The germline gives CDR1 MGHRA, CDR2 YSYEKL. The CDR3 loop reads CASSARGGGYNEQFF. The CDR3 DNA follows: TGCGCCAGCAGCGCCCGGGGAGGGGGATACAATGAGCAGTTCTTC.

CDR3 DNA: TGTGCTAGTGGTTACGACAGCGACGGGGAGCTGTTTTTT. The encoded protein is CASGYDSDGELFF. V usage is TRBV12-5 and J usage is TRBJ2-2; TRBD1 might be the D (5 bases). The CDR3 runs to 13 residues. Germline lookup yields CDR1 LGHNT and CDR2 FRNRAP. The ends were cut back, 4 bases at V and 7 bases at J, with 10 bases in the middle.